This T cell receptor (beta chain) is drawn from a study of regulatory T cells in long-lasting Graves disease. Study context: Persistent Graves' disease denoted over 5 years of antithyroid drugs plus positive TSH receptor antibodies. Study results and limitations: Among persistent patients, a larger number of public clonotypes were shared (about 3,000) than among newly diagnosed patients (around 980).

Time point of the sample: persistent/refractory GD, antithyroid drugs over 5 years with positive TRAb. PBMCs were the source of the RNA used for TCR sequencing. With iRepertoire HTBI primers and Arm-PCR of CDR3 regions, TCR beta libraries were built. TCRdb re-called the multiplex PCR reads through MiXCR, storing one row per CDR3 protein. The data show hundreds of thousands of distinct CDR3 sequences, approximately 21% seen once. The table lists this clonotype with many counts. Its specificity is unknown. Sequences were derived from peripheral blood mononuclear cells (PBMCs), sampled when the disease was refractory, from a patient treated with antithyroid drugs. The sequence was collected from a female donor with Graves disease.

The CDR3 coding sequence is TGCAGCGTTGCTGTCGAGACCCAGTACTTC. This gives the protein CSVAVETQYF. This chain links TRBV29-1 with TRBJ2-5, with D unclear. The CDR3 spans 10 residues. The germline V gene has CDR1 SQVTM and CDR2 ANQGSEA. V was shortened by 4 bases and J by 5 bases, with 5 bases between the two germline ends.